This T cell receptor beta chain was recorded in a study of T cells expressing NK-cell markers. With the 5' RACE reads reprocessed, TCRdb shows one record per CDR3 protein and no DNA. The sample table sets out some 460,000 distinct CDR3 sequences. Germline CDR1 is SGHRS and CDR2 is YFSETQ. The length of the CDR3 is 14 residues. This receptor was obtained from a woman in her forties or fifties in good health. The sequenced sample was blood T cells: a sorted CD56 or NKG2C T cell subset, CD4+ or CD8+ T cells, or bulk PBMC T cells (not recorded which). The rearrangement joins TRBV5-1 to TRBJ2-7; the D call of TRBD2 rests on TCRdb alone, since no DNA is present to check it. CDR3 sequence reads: CASSPGTGVPEQYF.